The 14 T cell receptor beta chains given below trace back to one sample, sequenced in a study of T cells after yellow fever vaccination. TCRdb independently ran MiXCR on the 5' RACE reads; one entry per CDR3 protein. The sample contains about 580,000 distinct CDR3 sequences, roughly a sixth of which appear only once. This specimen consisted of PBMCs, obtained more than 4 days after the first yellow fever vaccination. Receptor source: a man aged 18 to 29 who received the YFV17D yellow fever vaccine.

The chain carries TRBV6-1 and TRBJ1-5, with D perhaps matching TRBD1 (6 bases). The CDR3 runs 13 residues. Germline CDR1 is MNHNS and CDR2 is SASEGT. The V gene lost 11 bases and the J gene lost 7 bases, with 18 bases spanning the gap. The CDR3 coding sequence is TGTGCCGTCAGGCCAGGGGCCGGACAGCCCCAGCATTTT. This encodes CAVRPGAGQPQHF.

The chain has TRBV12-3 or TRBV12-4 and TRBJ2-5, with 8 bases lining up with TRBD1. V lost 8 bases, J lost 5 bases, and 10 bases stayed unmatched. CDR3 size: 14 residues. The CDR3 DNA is TGTGCCAGCGGACTGACAGGGGCAGGGGAGACCCAGTACTTC. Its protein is CASGLTGAGETQYF.

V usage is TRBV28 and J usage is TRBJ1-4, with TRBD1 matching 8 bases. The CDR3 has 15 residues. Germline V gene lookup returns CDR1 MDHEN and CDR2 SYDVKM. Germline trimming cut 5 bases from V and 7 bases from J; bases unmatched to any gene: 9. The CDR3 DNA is TGTGCCAGCAGTCAGCTGACAGGGGACGGTGAAAAACTGTTTTTT. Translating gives CASSQLTGDGEKLFF.

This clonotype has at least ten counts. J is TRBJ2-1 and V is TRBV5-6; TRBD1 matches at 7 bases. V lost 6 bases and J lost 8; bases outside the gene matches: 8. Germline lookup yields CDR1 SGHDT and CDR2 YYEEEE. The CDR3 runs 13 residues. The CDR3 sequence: CASTLYRGHEQFF. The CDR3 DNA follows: TGTGCCAGCACTCTGTACAGGGGACATGAGCAGTTCTTC.

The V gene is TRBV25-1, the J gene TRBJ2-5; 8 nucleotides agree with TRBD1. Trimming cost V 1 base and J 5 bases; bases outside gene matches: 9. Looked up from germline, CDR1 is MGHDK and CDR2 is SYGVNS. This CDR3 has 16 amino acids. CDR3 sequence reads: CASSESGRGLEETQYF. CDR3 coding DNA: TGTGCCAGCAGTGAATCGGGCAGGGGGCTGGAGGAGACCCAGTACTTC. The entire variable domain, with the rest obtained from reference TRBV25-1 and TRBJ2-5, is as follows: EADIYQTPRYLVIGTGKKITLECSQTMGHDKMYWYQQDPGMELHLIHYSYGVNSTEKGDLSSESTVSRIRTEHFPLTLESARPSHTSQYLCASSESGRGLEETQYFGPGTRLLVL.

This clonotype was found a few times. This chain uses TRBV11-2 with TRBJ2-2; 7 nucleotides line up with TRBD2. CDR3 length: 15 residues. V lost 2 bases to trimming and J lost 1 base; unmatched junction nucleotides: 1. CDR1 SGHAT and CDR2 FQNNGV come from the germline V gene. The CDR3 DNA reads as TGTGCCAGCAGCTTACGGGGGGAGAACACCGGGGAGCTGTTTTTT. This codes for CASSLRGENTGELFF.

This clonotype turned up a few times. This CDR3 reads CASSITSGDTQYF. In DNA, the CDR3 is TGTGCCAGTAGTATTACTTCGGGGGATACGCAGTATTTT. This chain links TRBV19 with TRBJ2-3; D perhaps matches TRBD2 (5 bases). This CDR3 contains 13 residues. The V end lost 3 bases, the J end lost 6 bases, and 10 bases lay between the germline ends. Germline V gives CDR1 LNHDA, CDR2 SQIVND (reference sequence).

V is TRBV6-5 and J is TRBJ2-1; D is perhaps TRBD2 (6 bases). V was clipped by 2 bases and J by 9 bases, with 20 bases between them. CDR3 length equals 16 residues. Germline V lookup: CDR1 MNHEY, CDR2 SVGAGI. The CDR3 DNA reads TGTGCCAGCAGTTACCTCGGGACTGGGGTGGCTGGTGAGCAGTTCTTC. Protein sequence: CASSYLGTGVAGEQFF.

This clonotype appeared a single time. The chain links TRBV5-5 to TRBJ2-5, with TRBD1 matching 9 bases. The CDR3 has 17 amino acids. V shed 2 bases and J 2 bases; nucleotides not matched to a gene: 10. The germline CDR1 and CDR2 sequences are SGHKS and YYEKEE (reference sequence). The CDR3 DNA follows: TGTGCCAGCAGCTTCCATGGGGACAGGGCGATTCAAGAGACCCAGTACTTC. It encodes CASSFHGDRAIQETQYF. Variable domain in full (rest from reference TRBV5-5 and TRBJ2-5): DAGVTQSPTHLIKTRGQQVTLRCSPISGHKSVSWYQQVLGQGPQFIFQYYEKEERGRGNFPDRFSARQFPNYSSELNVNALLLGDSALYLCASSFHGDRAIQETQYFGPGTRLLVL.

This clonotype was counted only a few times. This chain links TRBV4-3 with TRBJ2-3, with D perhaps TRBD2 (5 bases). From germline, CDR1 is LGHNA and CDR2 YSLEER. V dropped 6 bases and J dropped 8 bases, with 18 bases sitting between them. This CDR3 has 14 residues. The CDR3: CASRREQDSGTQYF. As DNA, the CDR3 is TGCGCCAGCAGAAGGGAGCAGGACTCGGGTACGCAGTATTTT.

CDR3 bases: TGTGCCAGCAGTTCTCCAGGACCGAACACCGGGGAGCTGTTTTTT. It specifies CASSSPGPNTGELFF. The V gene is TRBV6-5, the J gene TRBJ2-2; unclear D gene. The CDR3 totals 15 residues. Germline CDR1 reads MNHEY; CDR2 reads SVGAGI. V was pared by 4 bases and J by 0 bases, with 9 bases between.

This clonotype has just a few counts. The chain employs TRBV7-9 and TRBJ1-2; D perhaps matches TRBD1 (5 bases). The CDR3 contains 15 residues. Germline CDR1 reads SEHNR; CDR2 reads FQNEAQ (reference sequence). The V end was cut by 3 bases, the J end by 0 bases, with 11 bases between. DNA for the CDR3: TGTGCCAGCAGCTTCCGGGGGATCGCTAACTATGGCTACACCTTC. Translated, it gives CASSFRGIANYGYTF.

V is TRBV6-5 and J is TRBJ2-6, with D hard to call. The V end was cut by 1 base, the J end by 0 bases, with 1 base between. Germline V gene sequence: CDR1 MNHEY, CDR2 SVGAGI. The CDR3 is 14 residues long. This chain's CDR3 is CASSYFSGANVLTF. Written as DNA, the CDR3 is TGTGCCAGCAGTTACTTCTCTGGGGCCAACGTCCTGACTTTC.

The CDR3 coding sequence is TGTGCCAGCAGTTTATCGGGCAGGGCGAACACTGAAGCTTTCTTT. Translated: CASSLSGRANTEAFF. The rearrangement joins TRBV12-3 or TRBV12-4 to TRBJ1-1; TRBD1 is a possible D gene (5 bases). The CDR3 length is 15 residues. V was cut by 2 bases and J by 1 base, with 11 bases left in between.